These 8 T cell receptor beta chains were sequenced from one sample in a study of T cell repertoires in cytomegalovirus infection. Antigens for these TCRs are unknown. One entry per CDR3 protein results from TCRdb running MiXCR on the reads. The sample shows just over 450,000 distinct CDR3 sequences, roughly 43% of them seen only once. The sample consisted of cultured PBMCs, taken from culture after CMV antigen stimulation. The receptors shown here come from a human donor in good health (CMV status not recorded). Some clones in this sample may be carry-over from other donors' samples.

This clonotype was counted between two and nine times. The V and J genes are TRBV7-3 and TRBJ2-1, with D perhaps being TRBD1 or TRBD2 (5 bases each). The CDR3 consists of 11 residues. The V gene's germline CDR1 is SGHTA and CDR2 FQGTGA. Trimming left V 6 bases short and J 9 bases short, with 9 bases between. The CDR3 protein is CASRGGGEQFF. CDR3 bases: TGTGCCAGCAGAGGTGGGGGTGAGCAGTTCTTC.

A single count supports this clonotype. This chain uses TRBV9 with TRBJ2-5, with D possibly TRBD2 on 7 matching bases. Trimming pared 2 bases from V and 7 bases from J, leaving 15 bases between. CDR1 is SGDLS, CDR2 YYNGEE, per germline. The length of the CDR3 is 14 residues. CDR3 sequence (DNA): TGTGCCAGCAGCGTTGACGGGGGGCTAGGGACCCAGTACTTC. It specifies CASSVDGGLGTQYF.

The V call is TRBV4-1, the J call TRBJ1-4; D possibly corresponds to TRBD1 (5 bases). Trimming cost V 3 bases and J 7 bases, with 15 bases left between them. The germline CDR1 and CDR2 sequences are MGHRA and YSYEKL. The CDR3 consists of 15 residues. The CDR3: CASSQVGQGGEKLFF. The CDR3 DNA reads as TGCGCCAGCAGCCAGGTCGGGCAGGGTGGTGAAAAACTGTTTTTT.

This clonotype occurred a few times. The germline gene is not matched at one end of the junction; a read error may be the cause. This rearrangement joins TRBV7-2 to TRBJ2-7; a possible D gene is TRBD2 (6 bases). The CDR3 is made up of 12 amino acids. CDR1 and CDR2 (germline): SGHTA, FQGNSA. The CDR3 protein is CASSLGTGTLDF. The CDR3 bases are TGTGCCAGCAGCTTGGGAACGGGGACTCTAGACTTC.

The table lists this clonotype with a few counts. This rearrangement joins TRBV6-4 to TRBJ2-2, with 10 bases identical to TRBD2. In germline, CDR1 is MRHNA, CDR2 SNTAGT. The J segment lost 4 bases and the V segment lost 6 bases, leaving 2 bases of the junction unmatched. The CDR3 is 14 amino acids. This CDR3 is CASSVAGGTGELFF. The CDR3 nucleotides read TGTGCCAGCAGCGTAGCGGGAGGCACCGGGGAGCTGTTTTTT.

This clonotype has just a few counts. The V and J genes are TRBV7-6 and TRBJ1-1; D not certain. Germline V CDR1 and CDR2: SGHVS, FNYEAQ. CDR3 length: 15 residues. Trimming removed 1 base from V and 5 bases from J, with 14 bases in between. The CDR3 DNA reads as TGTGCCAGCAGCTTAGTATCCACGACCGCGACTGAAGCTTTCTTT. Residues: CASSLVSTTATEAFF.

Only a few counts were recorded for this clonotype. The chain uses TRBV12-3 or TRBV12-4 and TRBJ1-6; the D gene is possibly TRBD1 (5 bases). Trimming shortened V by 3 bases and J by 8 bases, and 14 bases separated the two germline ends. The CDR3 contains 15 residues. Here the CDR3 reads CASSFTGTRDSPLHF. CDR3 nucleotide sequence: TGTGCCAGCAGTTTTACCGGGACGAGAGATTCACCCCTCCACTTT.

The rearrangement uses TRBV19 and TRBJ1-1; D call uncertain. Germline CDR1 is LNHDA and CDR2 is SQIVND (reference sequence). The CDR3 length is 14 residues. The ends were cut back, 3 bases at V and 3 bases at J, with 11 bases in the middle. CDR3 sequence (DNA): TGTGCCAGTAGTATGAGAGCTTGGGACACTGAAGCTTTCTTT. Its translation: CASSMRAWDTEAFF.